These T cell receptor beta chains were read from a single sample in a study of CD8 T cells in Susac syndrome. TCRdb independently ran MiXCR on the immunoSEQ multiplex PCR reads; one entry per CDR3 protein. The top ten clones hold about 0.095% of a sample with under 200,000 distinct CDR3 sequences, 90% to 95% of them seen once. The sample consisted of CD4+ T cells from PBMCs. The receptors shown here come from a human donor in good health. Both conserved end residues are part of each CDR3. The D gene is left open where the match is weak. Clone size is given for some rows only: seen once, a few or many times, or a class if the clone is expanded.

TRBV15	TRBJ2-6	.	.	TGTGCCACCAGCAGAGTCCCGCGGACAGCTGCTGGGGCCAACGTCCTGACTTTC	CATSRVPRTAAGANVLTF
TRBV7-9	TRBJ2-5	.	.	TGTGCCAGCAGCCGAGCAGCGGAGACCCAGTACTTC	CASSRAAETQYF
TRBV29-1	TRBJ1-1	.	.	TGCAGCGTTCTCCGCGCGTCAGTTGCTGAAGCTTTCTTT	CSVLRASVAEAFF
TRBV20-1	TRBJ2-1	.	.	TGCAGCGCCCGTTGGCTGGACAATGAGCAGTTCTTC	CSARWLDNEQFF
TRBV3-1	TRBJ2-1	.	.	TGTGCCAGCAGACCTGACACCTACAATGAGCAGTTCTTC	CASRPDTYNEQFF
TRBV29-1	TRBJ1-2	TRBD1	.	TGCAGCGTTGAATGGAACCCGGGACAGAGTAACTATGGCTACACCTTC	CSVEWNPGQSNYGYTF
TRBV3-1	TRBJ1-1	.	.	TGTGCCAGCAGCCTCTTCTCTACGCGGGGACGAACTGAAGCTTTCTTT	CASSLFSTRGRTEAFF
TRBV29-1	TRBJ2-3	.	once	TGCAGCGTTCCCTCAGGGGACACAGATACGCAGTATTTT	CSVPSGDTDTQYF
TRBV28	TRBJ2-1	.	once	TGTGCCAGCAGGTCGGGGGCCCCCAATGAGCAGTTCTTC	CASRSGAPNEQFF
TRBV24-1	TRBJ2-1	.	.	TGTGCCACCAGTGATCCCTCCAGGGAGCACAATGAGCAGTTCTTC	CATSDPSREHNEQFF
TRBV29-1	TRBJ2-5	.	.	TGCAGCGTTGAAGGAACAGGAGAGACCCAGTACTTC	CSVEGTGETQYF
TRBV11-2	TRBJ2-7	.	.	TGTGCCAGCAGCCAATCGGGGGTGCAGTACTTC	CASSQSGVQYF
TRBV9	TRBJ2-7	.	.	TGTGCCAGCAGCGTAGCGTTTGATACCTACGAGCAGTACTTC	CASSVAFDTYEQYF
TRBV7-9	TRBJ2-3	TRBD2	.	TGTGCCAGCAGCTTAATTTCGGTAGCGGGGAACTCAGATACGCAGTATTTT	CASSLISVAGNSDTQYF
TRBV12-3/TRBV12-4	TRBJ1-5	.	.	TGTGCCAGCAGTTGGAGGCAGAGCAATCAGCCCCAGCATTTT	CASSWRQSNQPQHF